Below, 24 T cell receptor beta chains from the same sample are listed, as sequenced in a study of cytomegalovirus exposure and HLA in healthy donors. 13 Jbeta primers and 60 Vbeta primers were used for the PCR. Here immunoSEQ multiplex PCR was the method, and the copy in TCRdb shows in-frame clones only, minus some. The sample lists 150,000 to 200,000 clones, around 78% occurring once. Input material: PBMCs. The receptors were sampled from a woman aged 25 to 39 in good health and CMV-seropositive.

The gene calls are TRBV19 and TRBJ1-6; no reliable D call. Germline assignment: CDR1 LNHDA and CDR2 SQIVND (reference sequence). The CDR3 is made up of 13 amino acids. V gave up 2 bases and J gave up 8 bases, with 7 bases separating them. The CDR3 DNA reads as TGTGCCAGTAGTATAATATCGGATTCACCCCTCCACTTT. It specifies CASSIISDSPLHF. The whole variable domain, filled in from reference TRBV19 and TRBJ1-6, reads DGGITQSPKYLFRKEGQNVTLSCEQNLNHDAMYWYRQDPGQGLRLIYYSQIVNDFQKGDIAEGYSVSREKKESFPLTVTSAQKNPTAFYLCASSIISDSPLHFGNGTRLTVT.

The rearrangement links TRBV7-2 to TRBJ1-1, with 11 nucleotides matching TRBD1. Unmatched junction bases numbered 2, after V lost 5 bases and J lost 6 bases. Germline CDR1 reads SGHTA; CDR2 reads FQGNSA. CDR3 size: 13 residues. The CDR3 protein is CASSPGQGAEAFF. The CDR3 DNA sequence: TGTGCCAGCAGCCCGGGACAGGGGGCTGAAGCTTTCTTT.

V and J are TRBV7-9 and TRBJ1-1; 7 bases line up with TRBD1. The CDR3 covers 15 residues. CDR1 is SEHNR, CDR2 FQNEAQ, per germline (reference sequence). V lost 4 bases and J lost 5; bases outside the gene matches: 10. The CDR3 DNA follows: TGTGCCAGCAGCTCGCGGACAGGTGTACGAACTGAAGCTTTCTTT. Encoded protein: CASSSRTGVRTEAFF.

The chain is built from TRBV14 and TRBJ1-1; possible D gene TRBD1, 6 bases. Germline V gene sequence: CDR1 SGHDN, CDR2 FVKESK. The CDR3 covers 18 residues. Trimming took off 0 bases at V and 0 bases at J, with 17 bases between the two ends. As DNA, the CDR3 is TGTGCCAGCAGCCAAGACTATCTGGACAGCCTAATGAACACTGAAGCTTTCTTT. The encoded protein is CASSQDYLDSLMNTEAFF.

CDR3 DNA sequence: TGTGCCAGCAGTTCCCGGGAACTTAGCACAGATACGCAGTATTTT. This translates into CASSSRELSTDTQYF. The chain couples TRBV28 to TRBJ2-3, with D possibly being TRBD2 (5 bases). CDR1 is MDHEN and CDR2 is SYDVKM in the germline V gene. CDR3 length equals 15 residues. V was trimmed by 4 bases and J by 0 bases, leaving 11 bases between them.

V usage is TRBV7-2 and J usage is TRBJ1-1; D is uncertain. Trimming took 5 bases from V and 0 from J, leaving 7 bases between them. The germline gives CDR1 SGHTA, CDR2 FQGNSA. The CDR3 runs 13 residues. CDR3 amino acids: CASSPYMNTEAFF. The CDR3 DNA is TGTGCCAGCAGCCCTTACATGAACACTGAAGCTTTCTTT.

The chain uses TRBV7-2 and TRBJ1-2; TRBD1 matches at 9 bases. Trimming removed 5 bases from V and 2 bases from J; junction bases left unmatched: 6. The CDR3 runs 15 residues. Germline V CDR1 and CDR2: SGHTA, FQGNSA. CDR3 region: CASSPAGTGNYGYTF. CDR3 bases: TGTGCCAGCAGCCCAGCCGGGACAGGGAACTATGGCTACACCTTC.

The chain is built from TRBV6-5 and TRBJ1-5, with 10 bases aligning to TRBD1. CDR1 is MNHEY and CDR2 is SVGAGI in the germline V gene. The V segment lost 6 bases and the J segment 7 bases; nucleotides outside the gene matches: 6. This CDR3 has 14 amino acids. The CDR3 sequence is CASRPGQGSQPQHF. For the CDR3, the DNA is TGTGCCAGCAGACCGGGACAGGGGTCCCAGCCCCAGCATTTT.

The CDR3: CASSEVAGVGAVGDTQYF. The CDR3 DNA reads TGTGCCAGCAGTGAGGTAGCGGGGGTGGGGGCAGTTGGAGATACGCAGTATTTT. The rearrangement links TRBV25-1 to TRBJ2-3, with 9 bases that match TRBD2. Unmatched junction bases numbered 15, after V lost 3 bases and J lost 5 bases. Germline CDR1 and CDR2: MGHDK and SYGVNS. The CDR3 is made up of 18 amino acids.

This clone was seen a few times. The V and J genes are TRBV11-2 and TRBJ1-2, with a possible D match to TRBD1 (5 bases). V shed 2 bases and J shed 5 bases, with 9 bases lying between them. The CDR3 has 13 amino acids. Looked up from germline, CDR1 is SGHAT and CDR2 is FQNNGV. CDR3 amino acids: CASSLNGGYGYTF. The CDR3 DNA sequence: TGTGCCAGCAGCTTAAACGGGGGATATGGCTACACCTTC. The full variable domain, completed using reference TRBV11-2 and TRBJ1-2, is EAGVAQSPRYKIIEKRQSVAFWCNPISGHATLYWYQQILGQGPKLLIQFQNNGVVDDSQLPKDRFSAERLKGVDSTLKIQPAKLEDSAVYLCASSLNGGYGYTFGSGTRLTVV.

The chain carries TRBV12-5 and TRBJ2-5, with 7 bases identical to TRBD2. CDR3 length: 15 amino acids. The germline V gene has CDR1 LGHNT and CDR2 FRNRAP. V was pared by 5 bases and J by 3 bases, with 9 bases of the junction left unmatched. CDR3 bases: TGTGCTAGTGGTCCCCCCGGTGGGGGGGAAGAGACCCAGTACTTC. Translation gives CASGPPGGGEETQYF.

This clone appeared a few times. The chain has TRBV28 and TRBJ1-5; D is ambiguous. CDR1 and CDR2 from the germline V gene are MDHEN and SYDVKM. The CDR3 consists of 15 residues. With 1 base removed from V and 0 bases from J, the gap between germline ends came to 7 bases. As DNA, the CDR3 is TGTGCCAGCAGTTTATCAGGAAGTAGCAATCAGCCCCAGCATTTT. Amino acid sequence: CASSLSGSSNQPQHF.

The chain uses TRBV18 and TRBJ2-2; 10 nucleotides agree with TRBD1. This CDR3 comprises 16 residues. V was clipped by 4 bases and J by 4 bases; unmatched bases: 6. CDR1 is KGHSH, CDR2 LQKENI, per germline. CDR3 loop: CASSLDRDRGTGELFF. The CDR3 DNA is TGTGCCAGCTCACTAGACCGGGACAGGGGCACCGGGGAGCTGTTTTTT.

The J gene is TRBJ2-7, the V gene TRBV6-5, with D possibly TRBD1 on 5 matching bases. CDR3 length: 15 residues. Germline values: CDR1 MNHEY, CDR2 SVGAGI. The V end was cut by 1 base, the J end by 0 bases, with 10 bases between. This chain's CDR3 is CASSYFLDSSYEQYF. CDR3 DNA sequence: TGTGCCAGCAGTTACTTCCTCGACAGCTCCTACGAGCAGTACTTC.

The chain has TRBV5-1 and TRBJ2-1; 8 bases agree with TRBD1. CDR3 length equals 15 residues. Germline V gene lookup returns CDR1 SGHRS and CDR2 YFSETQ. Trimming at V came to 5 bases and at J to 9 bases, leaving 13 bases not matched to a gene. The CDR3 DNA sequence: TGCGCCAGCAGATTCGGTCAGGGGGCGGTTGGTGAGCAGTTCTTC. This encodes CASRFGQGAVGEQFF.

The CDR3 bases are TGTGCCAGCAGTCCCCAAGGAGGTAGAAACACCGGGGAGCTGTTTTTT. Its protein is CASSPQGGRNTGELFF. The chain recombines TRBV2 with TRBJ2-2, with a weak D call TRBD2 (5 bases). Deletions cut 5 bases from V and 2 bases from J, with 15 bases between. This CDR3 comprises 16 residues. CDR1 SNHLY and CDR2 FYNNEI come from the germline V gene.

This clone occurred a few times. V gene TRBV29-1 combines with J gene TRBJ1-4; D might be TRBD1 (5 bases). V was pared by 7 bases and J by 5 bases, with 14 bases between. The CDR3 has 13 amino acids. CDR1 is SQVTM, CDR2 ANQGSEA, per germline. The DNA of the CDR3 is TGCAGCGCTGAGACATCAGGGAATGAAAAACTGTTTTTT. This gives the protein CSAETSGNEKLFF. Using reference TRBV29-1 and TRBJ1-4 for the parts outside the CDR3, the full variable domain is SAVISQKPSRDICQRGTSLTIQCQVDSQVTMMFWYRQQPGQSLTLIATANQGSEATYESGFVIDKFPISRPNLTFSTLTVSNMSPEDSSIYLCSAETSGNEKLFFGSGTQLSVL.

The rearrangement joins TRBV2 to TRBJ2-1; D is undetermined. The CDR3 totals 14 residues. Germline values: CDR1 SNHLY, CDR2 FYNNEI. The V and J ends lost 3 bases and 7 bases respectively, with 13 bases between them. CDR3 residues: CASSDNPAANEQFF. For the CDR3, the DNA is TGTGCCAGCAGTGACAACCCCGCGGCAAATGAGCAGTTCTTC.

This clone has a handful of counts. The V call is TRBV28, the J call TRBJ2-7; D uncertain. V lost 5 bases and J 2 bases, leaving 13 bases between the germline ends. The germline gives CDR1 MDHEN, CDR2 SYDVKM. This CDR3 is 14 amino acids long. The CDR3 nucleotides read TGTGCCAGCAGTGCCCGAGTCGTGACCTACGAGCAGTACTTC. This translates into CASSARVVTYEQYF.

The V and J genes are TRBV6-5 and TRBJ2-1; 7 bases match TRBD2. Germline V gene sequence: CDR1 MNHEY, CDR2 SVGAGI. V shed 3 bases and J 1 base; nucleotides not matched to a gene: 3. The CDR3 has 15 residues. The CDR3 protein is CASSYEAGSYNEQFF. The DNA of the CDR3 is TGTGCCAGCAGTTATGAAGCGGGATCCTACAATGAGCAGTTCTTC.

This sequence joins TRBV9 and TRBJ1-2, with TRBD1 identical over 7 bases. This CDR3 comprises 14 residues. CDR1 is SGDLS, CDR2 YYNGEE, per germline. Trimming at V came to 0 bases and at J to 5 bases, leaving 4 bases not matched to a gene. The CDR3 loop reads CASSVVPGGYGYTF. CDR3 nucleotides: TGTGCCAGCAGCGTAGTTCCAGGGGGATATGGCTACACCTTC.

The chain carries TRBV29-1 and TRBJ2-5, with 8 positions matching TRBD1. The DNA end lines up better with TRBJ2-7; the J call may be wrong. The CDR3 spans 11 residues. From germline, CDR1 is SQVTM and CDR2 ANQGSEA. DNA for the CDR3: TGCAGCGTTGGGACAGGGAACGAGCAGTACTTC. Translated, it gives CSVGTGNEQYF.

V and J are TRBV27 and TRBJ1-2; 11 bases are shared with TRBD1. V lost 2 bases, J lost 5 bases, and 4 bases stayed unmatched. The CDR3 runs 15 residues. Germline CDR1 is MNHEY and CDR2 is SMNVEV (reference sequence). CDR3 nucleotide sequence: TGTGCCAGCAGTTTAGTGGGACAGGGGGTTTATGGCTACACCTTC. It encodes CASSLVGQGVYGYTF.

The V gene is TRBV5-6, the J gene TRBJ2-3, with 8 bases aligning to TRBD2. V gave up 3 bases and J gave up 6 bases; unmatched junction bases: 9. Germline V lookup: CDR1 SGHDT, CDR2 YYEEEE. CDR3 length equals 15 residues. The CDR3 nucleotides are TGTGCCAGCAGCTCCGCGGGGGGTGCCCCGGATACGCAGTATTTT. Its protein is CASSSAGGAPDTQYF.